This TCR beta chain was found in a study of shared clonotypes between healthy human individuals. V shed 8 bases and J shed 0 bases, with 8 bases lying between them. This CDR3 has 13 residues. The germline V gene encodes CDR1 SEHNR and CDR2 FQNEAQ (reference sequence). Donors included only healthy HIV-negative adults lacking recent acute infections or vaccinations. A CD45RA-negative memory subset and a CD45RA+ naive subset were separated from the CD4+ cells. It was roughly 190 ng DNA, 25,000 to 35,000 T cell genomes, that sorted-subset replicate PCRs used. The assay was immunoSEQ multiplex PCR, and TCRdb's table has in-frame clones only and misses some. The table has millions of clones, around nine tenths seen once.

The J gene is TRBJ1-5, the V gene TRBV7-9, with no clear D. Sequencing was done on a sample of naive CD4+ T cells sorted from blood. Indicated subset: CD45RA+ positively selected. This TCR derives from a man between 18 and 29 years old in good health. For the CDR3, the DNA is TGTGCCAGCCAGACGGATAGCAATCAGCCCCAGCATTTT. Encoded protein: CASQTDSNQPQHF. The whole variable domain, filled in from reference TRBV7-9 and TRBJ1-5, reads DTGVSQNPRHKITKRGQNVTFRCDPISEHNRLYWYRQTLGQGPEFLTYFQNEAQLEKSRLLSDRFSAERPKGSFSTLEIQRTEQGDSAMYLCASQTDSNQPQHFGDGTRLSIL.